The text below deals with one T cell receptor (beta chain). The sample belongs to a study of cytomegalovirus exposure and HLA in healthy donors. Germline V gives CDR1 SGHRS, CDR2 YFSETQ. The CDR3 length is 17 residues. V was clipped by 4 bases and J by 1 base; unmatched bases: 8. Sequencing was performed with immunoSEQ multiplex PCR; in TCRdb, only in-frame clones are kept and a portion is missing. The sample records about 55,000 clones, around 90% being singletons. The rearrangement joins TRBV5-1 to TRBJ2-2, with 9 bases aligning to TRBD1. What was sequenced was PBMCs. The clonotype comes from a man between 18 and 29 years old in good health and CMV-seronegative. In DNA form, the CDR3 reads TGCGCCAGCAGCGCAAGACCGGGACAGGGGAACACCGGGGAGCTGTTTTTT. It specifies CASSARPGQGNTGELFF.